The present T cell receptor beta chain was sequenced within a study of tumor-infiltrating lymphocytes in primary liver carcinoma. Study-level information: With diameters of about 4 to 11 cm, tumors were stage T1-T3 N0M0.

Unsorted whole blood yielded the blood RNA, and germline DNA was also extracted. Chronic HBV infection was present, with no prior treatment. Before any surgery took place, roughly 4.2 milliliters of peripheral blood were collected. A constant-region primer served to make TCR beta cDNA from around 540 ng total RNA. Libraries covering TCR beta were generated through three nested multiplex PCR rounds (using a slightly modified ARM-PCR). TCRdb ran MiXCR on the multiplex PCR reads and lists one entry per CDR3 protein. The sample has almost 200,000 distinct CDR3 sequences; about two thirds are singletons. This clonotype was detected ten times or more. Its target is unknown. General study results and limits: The study found tumor-adjacent and tumor-blood pairs overlapped less than tumor region pairs.

The specimen sequenced was peripheral blood. The receptor was derived from a woman aged 55-69 years with primary liver carcinoma and hepatitis B virus infection.

CDR3 sequence (DNA): TGCAGCGTTGAAGTCGGTGGGATTAGCACAGATACGCAGTATTTT. Translation gives CSVEVGGISTDTQYF. The gene calls are TRBV29-1 and TRBJ2-3; D call uncertain. V was cut by 1 base and J by 0 bases, with 11 bases left in between. The CDR3 covers 15 residues. Germline CDR1 reads SQVTM; CDR2 reads ANQGSEA.